Each of the 27 T cell receptor beta chains below was sequenced from the same sample in a study of regulatory T cells. These receptors have no identified antigens. Study-wide points: In CD3G-deficient patients, conventional CD4+ T cells were enriched for hydrophobic CDR3 residues at positions 6 and 7.

Amplification used 52 TRBV primers and 13 TRBJ primers. Using immunoSEQ multiplex PCR, the repertoire was profiled, and TCRdb retains in-frame clones only, with some absent. The repertoire has 30,000 to 40,000 clones, over 75% of them found once; the top ten carry about 2.4%. Material for sequencing was conventional CD4+ T cells sorted from blood. These receptors all come from a young adult with CD3G deficiency.

CDR3 sequence: CASSPLAGVNNEQFF. The CDR3 region has the DNA TGCGCCAGCAGCCCCCTAGCGGGGGTGAACAATGAGCAGTTCTTC. This chain uses TRBV5-1 with TRBJ2-1; TRBD2 matches 10 bases. There are 15 residues in the CDR3. V lost 4 bases to trimming and J lost 5 bases; unmatched junction nucleotides: 6. Germline CDR1 and CDR2: SGHRS and YFSETQ.

V gene TRBV28 combines with J gene TRBJ2-3, with D unclear. Trimming stripped 10 bases from V and 1 base from J, with 15 bases between. The CDR3 is 14 amino acids. The germline gives CDR1 MDHEN, CDR2 SYDVKM. This chain's CDR3 is CATIQGTRTDTQYF. The DNA of the CDR3 is TGTGCCACCATACAAGGAACTCGCACAGATACGCAGTATTTT.

This chain links TRBV9 with TRBJ2-2; maybe TRBD2 (6 bases). Trimming removed 3 bases at V and 6 bases at J, with 15 bases between. CDR3 size: 15 residues. The V gene's germline CDR1 is SGDLS and CDR2 YYNGEE. The CDR3 sequence is CASSAGTFPPGELFF. The CDR3 DNA is TGTGCCAGCAGCGCCGGGACTTTCCCGCCCGGGGAGCTGTTTTTT.

This clone has more than one count but fewer than ten. This sequence joins TRBV5-1 and TRBJ2-1; 7 nucleotides match TRBD2. The CDR3 is 15 amino acids. The germline gives CDR1 SGHRS, CDR2 YFSETQ. V shed 4 bases, J shed 0 bases, and the junction held 4 bases outside the gene matches. For the CDR3, the DNA is TGCGCCAGCAGCCCGGGGACTAACTCCTACAATGAGCAGTTCTTC. Amino acids: CASSPGTNSYNEQFF.

The V call is TRBV19, the J call TRBJ2-2; a weak D match, TRBD1 (5 bases). From germline, CDR1 is LNHDA and CDR2 SQIVND (reference sequence). Trimming took off 3 bases at V and 6 bases at J, with 11 bases between the two ends. The CDR3 contains 14 residues. CDR3 protein: CASSIREGAGELFF. For the CDR3, the DNA is TGTGCCAGTAGTATCAGGGAAGGGGCCGGGGAGCTGTTTTTT.

This chain connects TRBV5-1 to TRBJ2-2, with D perhaps TRBD2 (6 bases). From germline, CDR1 is SGHRS and CDR2 YFSETQ. With 4 bases removed from V and 2 bases from J, the gap between germline ends came to 12 bases. The CDR3 sequence is 15 residues long. This CDR3 is CASSPDYRNTGELFF. In nucleotides, the CDR3 is TGCGCCAGCAGCCCGGACTATCGAAACACCGGGGAGCTGTTTTTT. The full variable domain, completed using reference TRBV5-1 and TRBJ2-2, is KAGVTQTPRYLIKTRGQQVTLSCSPISGHRSVSWYQQTPGQGLQFLFEYFSETQRNKGNFPGRFSGRQFSNSRSEMNVSTLELGDSALYLCASSPDYRNTGELFFGEGSRLTVL.

This sequence joins TRBV10-3 and TRBJ2-2; the D gene could be TRBD1 or TRBD2 (5 bases each). V was pared by 10 bases and J by 5 bases, with 20 bases between. CDR1 is ENHRY, CDR2 SYGVKD, per germline. The CDR3 contains 15 residues. Written as DNA, the CDR3 is TGTGCCACTCGAGCAGGGCGTGGGAGAACCGGGGAGCTGTTTTTT. This encodes CATRAGRGRTGELFF.

V and J are TRBV5-1 and TRBJ2-1; 7 bases align to TRBD2. The CDR3 contains 16 residues. V lost 5 bases and J lost 10; bases outside the gene matches: 18. In germline, CDR1 is SGHRS, CDR2 YFSETQ. Written as DNA, the CDR3 is TGCGCCAGCAGTTATGAACGCGGCGGGAGCCGGGGAGAGCAGTTCTTC. Its protein product is CASSYERGGSRGEQFF.

This chain links TRBV11-2 with TRBJ1-1; D gene uncertain. The CDR3 is made up of 14 amino acids. CDR1 and CDR2 from the germline V gene are SGHAT and FQNNGV. V was trimmed by 0 bases and J by 4 bases, leaving 9 bases between them. The CDR3: CASSLDLGSTEAFF. DNA of the CDR3: TGTGCCAGCAGCTTAGATCTGGGGTCCACTGAAGCTTTCTTT.

The genes are TRBV7-9 and TRBJ2-5, with D possibly matching TRBD2 (6 bases). This CDR3 is 15 amino acids long. With 3 bases removed from V and 1 base from J, the gap between germline ends came to 12 bases. Germline values: CDR1 SEHNR, CDR2 FQNEAQ (reference sequence). The CDR3 coding sequence is TGTGCCAGCAGCTTGAGCGGAGGGTTCCAAGAGACCCAGTACTTC. Amino acids: CASSLSGGFQETQYF.

This chain connects TRBV6-1 to TRBJ1-5; D gene uncertain. With 6 bases removed from V and 5 bases from J, the gap between germline ends came to 11 bases. Germline assignment: CDR1 MNHNS and CDR2 SASEGT. This CDR3 has 13 amino acids. The CDR3 is CASSSDPYQPQHF. DNA for the CDR3: TGTGCCAGCAGCTCGGACCCTTATCAGCCCCAGCATTTT.

The gene calls are TRBV19 and TRBJ1-1; TRBD1 might be the D (5 bases). The ends were cut back, 8 bases at V and 4 bases at J, with 14 bases in the middle. CDR3 length equals 13 residues. Germline values: CDR1 LNHDA, CDR2 SQIVND (reference sequence). CDR3 sequence: CASSQGIFTEAFF. CDR3 nucleotides: TGTGCCAGTTCTCAGGGAATTTTCACTGAAGCTTTCTTT.

This rearrangement joins TRBV5-1 to TRBJ2-3; D gene unclear. CDR1 is SGHRS, CDR2 YFSETQ, per germline. Between the trimmed V and J ends, which lost 4 bases and 2 bases, there was a span of 2 bases. The CDR3 is 11 amino acids. Here the CDR3 reads CASSHTDTQYF. Written as DNA, the CDR3 is TGCGCCAGCAGCCACACAGATACGCAGTATTTT. Based on the CDR3 plus reference TRBV5-1 and TRBJ2-3, the full variable domain is KAGVTQTPRYLIKTRGQQVTLSCSPISGHRSVSWYQQTPGQGLQFLFEYFSETQRNKGNFPGRFSGRQFSNSRSEMNVSTLELGDSALYLCASSHTDTQYFGPGTRLTVL.

This clone has just a few counts. The CDR3: CASSLGGVGYEQYF. The CDR3 DNA follows: TGCGCCAGCAGCTTGGGCGGGGTAGGCTACGAGCAGTACTTC. V gene TRBV5-1 combines with J gene TRBJ2-7, with a weak D call TRBD2 (6 bases). V lost 0 bases and J lost 3, with 10 bases in between. CDR3 length equals 14 residues. CDR1 and CDR2 (germline): SGHRS, YFSETQ.

The chain has TRBV6-1 and TRBJ2-7, with 9 bases aligning to TRBD2. The V and J ends lost 2 bases and 7 bases, in that order; junction bases with no gene match: 12. Per the germline V gene, CDR1 is MNHNS and CDR2 is SASEGT. The CDR3 extends over 16 amino acids. CDR3 sequence (DNA): TGTGCCAGCAGTGAAAAGAGACCCAGCGGGAGGTCGGAGCAGTACTTC. Residues: CASSEKRPSGRSEQYF.

The genes are TRBV6-1 and TRBJ2-7; D gene uncertain. CDR1 is MNHNS, CDR2 SASEGT, per germline. CDR3 size: 17 residues. V was pared by 4 bases and J by 2 bases, with 21 bases between. This chain's CDR3 is CASSVLPPAQGPYEQYF. The CDR3 nucleotides read TGTGCCAGCAGTGTGCTCCCCCCGGCACAAGGGCCCTACGAGCAGTACTTC.

This rearrangement joins TRBV6-4 to TRBJ1-4; the D gene is possibly TRBD1 (6 bases). The V gene's germline CDR1 is MRHNA and CDR2 SNTAGT. With 6 bases removed from V and 7 bases from J, the gap between germline ends came to 18 bases. This CDR3 region has 15 residues. The CDR3 nucleotides are TGTGCCAGCAGGTCGGTACAGGGAAAGGGTGAAAAACTGTTTTTT. Its protein product is CASRSVQGKGEKLFF.

A note on this clone: Since a much larger clone is just one base distant, this may be a read error. In the same sample, other DNA sequences code for this CDR3. The chain uses TRBV6-6 and TRBJ1-1, with 10 positions matching TRBD1. The J segment lost 5 bases and the V segment lost 6 bases, leaving 3 bases of the junction unmatched. Germline V gene sequence: CDR1 MNHNY, CDR2 SVGAGI (reference sequence). This CDR3 is 13 amino acids long. The chain's CDR3 is CASRRTGGTEAFF. CDR3 sequence (DNA): TGTGCCAGCAGGAGGACAGGGGGAACTGAAGCTTTCTTT.

The rearrangement joins TRBV5-1 to TRBJ2-3; 10 positions agree with TRBD2. This CDR3 is built from 18 residues. Germline V lookup: CDR1 SGHRS, CDR2 YFSETQ. The trim removed 0 bases at V and 5 bases at J, leaving 12 bases unmatched. DNA of the CDR3: TGCGCCAGCAGCTTGGGACTAGCGGGTTCTCAAAGAAAAGATACGCAGTATTTT. Residues: CASSLGLAGSQRKDTQYF.

The table lists this clone with a count of one. V is TRBV4-2 and J is TRBJ2-1; 11 bases fit TRBD2. Germline CDR1 reads LGHNA; CDR2 reads YNFKEQ. There are 16 residues in the CDR3. J gave up 8 bases and V 1 base, and 7 bases lay outside the gene matches. The CDR3 sequence: CASSQVPSGRIDEQFF. CDR3 DNA sequence: TGTGCCAGCAGCCAAGTCCCTAGCGGGAGGATCGATGAGCAGTTCTTC.

This chain uses TRBV6-1 with TRBJ1-6; possible D gene TRBD1, 5 bases. Germline CDR1 reads MNHNS; CDR2 reads SASEGT. V was cut by 6 bases and J by 8 bases, with 14 bases left in between. CDR3 size: 14 residues. CDR3 bases: TGTGCCAGCAGCCCAAGGGGTTACGATTCACCCCTCCACTTT. Translating it yields CASSPRGYDSPLHF.

The chain links TRBV28 to TRBJ1-2; D is uncertain. V was clipped by 5 bases and J by 4 bases, with 11 bases between them. CDR3 length: 13 residues. CDR1 and CDR2 (germline): MDHEN, SYDVKM. The CDR3 DNA sequence: TGTGCCAGCAGTCCCGGGGTCCGCTATGGCTACACCTTC. This sequence encodes CASSPGVRYGYTF.

In this sample, this clone turned up once. The CDR3 DNA is TGTGCCAGCAGACTCAGGGGCACCTCGGGCGAGCAGTACTTC. This sequence encodes CASRLRGTSGEQYF. V and J are TRBV28 and TRBJ2-7, with D maybe TRBD1 (6 bases). The CDR3 length is 14 residues. Germline assignment: CDR1 MDHEN and CDR2 SYDVKM. The V and J ends lost 6 bases and 6 bases respectively, with 18 bases between them.

The rearrangement links TRBV18 to TRBJ1-5; D gene ambiguous. The CDR3 totals 13 residues. The V end was cut by 2 bases, the J end by 8 bases, with 10 bases between. Germline V gene sequence: CDR1 KGHSH, CDR2 LQKENI. For the CDR3, the DNA is TGTGCCAGCTCACCAGGGATGTCGGAGCCCCAGCATTTT. Translation gives CASSPGMSEPQHF.

The chain uses TRBV7-9 and TRBJ2-1; 7 nucleotides line up with TRBD2. This CDR3 comprises 16 residues. V shed 1 base, J shed 5 bases, and the junction held 8 bases outside the gene matches. CDR1 SEHNR and CDR2 FQNEAQ come from the germline V gene (reference sequence). The CDR3 protein is CASSLDRAGTDNEQFF. CDR3 nucleotides: TGTGCCAGCAGCTTAGATAGAGCGGGAACAGACAATGAGCAGTTCTTC.

J is TRBJ2-3 and V is TRBV7-9; D gene ambiguous. CDR1 is SEHNR and CDR2 is FQNEAQ in the germline V gene (reference sequence). The CDR3 covers 11 residues. Trimming removed 6 bases from V and 3 bases from J, with 4 bases in between. CDR3 loop: CASSKTDTQYF. CDR3 sequence (DNA): TGTGCCAGCAGTAAAACAGATACGCAGTATTTT. The entire variable domain, with the rest obtained from reference TRBV7-9 and TRBJ2-3, is as follows: DTGVSQNPRHKITKRGQNVTFRCDPISEHNRLYWYRQTLGQGPEFLTYFQNEAQLEKSRLLSDRFSAERPKGSFSTLEIQRTEQGDSAMYLCASSKTDTQYFGPGTRLTVL.

The rearrangement joins TRBV5-1 to TRBJ2-7; 8 bases fit TRBD1. The CDR3 contains 14 residues. V gave up 2 bases and J gave up 3 bases; unmatched junction bases: 4. From germline, CDR1 is SGHRS and CDR2 YFSETQ. CDR3 sequence (DNA): TGCGCCAGCAGCTTCCTCGGACAGGGCTACGAGCAGTACTTC. This codes for CASSFLGQGYEQYF.